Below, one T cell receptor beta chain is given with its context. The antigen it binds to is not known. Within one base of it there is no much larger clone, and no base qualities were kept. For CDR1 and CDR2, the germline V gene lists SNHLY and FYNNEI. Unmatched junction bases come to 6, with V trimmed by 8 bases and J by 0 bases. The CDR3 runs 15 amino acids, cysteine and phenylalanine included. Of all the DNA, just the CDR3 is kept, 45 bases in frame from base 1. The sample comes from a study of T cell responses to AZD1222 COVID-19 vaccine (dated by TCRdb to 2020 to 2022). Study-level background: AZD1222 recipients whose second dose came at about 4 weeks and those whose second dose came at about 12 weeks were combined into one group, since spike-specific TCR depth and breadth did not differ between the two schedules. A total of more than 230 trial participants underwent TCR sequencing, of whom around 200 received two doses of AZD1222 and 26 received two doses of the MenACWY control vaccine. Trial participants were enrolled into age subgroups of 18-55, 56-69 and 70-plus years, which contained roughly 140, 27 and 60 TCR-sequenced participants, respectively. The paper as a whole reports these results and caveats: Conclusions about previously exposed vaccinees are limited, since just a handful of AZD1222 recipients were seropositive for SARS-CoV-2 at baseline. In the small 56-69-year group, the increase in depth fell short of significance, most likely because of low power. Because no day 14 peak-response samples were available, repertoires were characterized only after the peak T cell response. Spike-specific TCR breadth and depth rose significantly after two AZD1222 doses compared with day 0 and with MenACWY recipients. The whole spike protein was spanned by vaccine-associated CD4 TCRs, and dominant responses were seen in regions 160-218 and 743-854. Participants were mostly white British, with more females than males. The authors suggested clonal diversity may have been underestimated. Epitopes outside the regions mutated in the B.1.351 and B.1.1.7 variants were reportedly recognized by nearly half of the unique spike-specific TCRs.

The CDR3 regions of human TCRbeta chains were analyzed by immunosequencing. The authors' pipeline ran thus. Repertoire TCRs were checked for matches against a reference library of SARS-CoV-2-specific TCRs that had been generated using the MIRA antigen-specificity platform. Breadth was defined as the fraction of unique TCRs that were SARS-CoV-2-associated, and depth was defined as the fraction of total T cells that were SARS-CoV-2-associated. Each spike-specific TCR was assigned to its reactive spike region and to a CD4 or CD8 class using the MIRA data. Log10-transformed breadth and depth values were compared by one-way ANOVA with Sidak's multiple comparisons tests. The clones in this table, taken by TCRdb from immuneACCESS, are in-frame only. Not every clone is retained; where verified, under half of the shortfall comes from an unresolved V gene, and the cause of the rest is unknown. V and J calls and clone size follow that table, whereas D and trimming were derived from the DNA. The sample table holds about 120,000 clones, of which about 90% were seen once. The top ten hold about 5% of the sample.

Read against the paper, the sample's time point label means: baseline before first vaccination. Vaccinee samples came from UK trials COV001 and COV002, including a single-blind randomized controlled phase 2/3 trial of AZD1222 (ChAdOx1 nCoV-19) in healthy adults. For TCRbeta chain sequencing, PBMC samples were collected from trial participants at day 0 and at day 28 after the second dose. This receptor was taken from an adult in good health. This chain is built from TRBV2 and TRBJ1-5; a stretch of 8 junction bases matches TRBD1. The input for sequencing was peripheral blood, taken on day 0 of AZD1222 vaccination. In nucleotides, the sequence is TGTGCCAGCCAACAGGGGGGTCATAGCAATCAGCCCCAGCATTTT. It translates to CASQQGGHSNQPQHF. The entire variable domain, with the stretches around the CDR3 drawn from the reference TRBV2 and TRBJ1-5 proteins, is EPEVTQTPSHQVTQMGQEVILRCVPISNHLYFYWYRQILGQKVEFLVSFYNNEISEKSEIFDDQFSVERPDGSNFTLKIRSTKLEDSAMYFCASQQGGHSNQPQHFGDGTRLSIL.